This T cell receptor (beta chain) was identified during a study of T and B cells in COVID-19 patients. Study background: Comorbidities linked to unfavorable COVID-19 outcome were present in about 90% of the 20 active-infection patients.

By share, this clonotype counts as medium-sized. Its matching antigen is unknown. Trimming left V 6 bases short and J 1 base short, with 13 bases between. CDR1 is MNHNY and CDR2 is SVGAGI in the germline V gene (reference sequence). CDR3 length: 16 amino acids. Regarding the study as a whole: Active COVID-19 showed highly clonal TRB repertoires; recovery showed diversity and richness above healthy donors. In COVID-19 patients, T cell receptor beta variable and joining gene use was reportedly strongly skewed. Blood from mildly ill patients while symptomatic, and early samples from severe cases, were scarce.

BIOMED2 TRB-A/B primer pools were used in multiplex TRB PCR. TCRdb analysed the multiplex PCR reads with MiXCR anew, one entry per CDR3 protein. The sample contains around 10,000 distinct CDR3 sequences, 33% of which appear only once. From blood, roughly 240-550 ng of genomic DNA served as TRB template. Input material: blood. The chain employs TRBV6-6 and TRBJ2-6; a weak D match, TRBD2 (5 bases). The sequence derives from a human donor with active COVID-19. The CDR3 spells CASSTRGLSGANVLTF. The DNA of the CDR3 is TGTGCCAGCAGCACAAGAGGGTTGTCTGGGGCCAACGTCCTGACTTTC.